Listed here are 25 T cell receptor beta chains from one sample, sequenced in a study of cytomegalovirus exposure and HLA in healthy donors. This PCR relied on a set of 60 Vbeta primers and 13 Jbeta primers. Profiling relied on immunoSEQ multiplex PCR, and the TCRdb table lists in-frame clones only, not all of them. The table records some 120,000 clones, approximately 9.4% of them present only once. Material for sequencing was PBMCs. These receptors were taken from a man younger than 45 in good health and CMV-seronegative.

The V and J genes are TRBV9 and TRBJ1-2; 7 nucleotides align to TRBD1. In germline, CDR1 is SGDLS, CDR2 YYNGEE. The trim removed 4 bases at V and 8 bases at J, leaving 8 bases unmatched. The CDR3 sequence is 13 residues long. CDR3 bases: TGTGCCAGCAGCTCAGAGACAGGGTTCGGCTACACCTTC. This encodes CASSSETGFGYTF. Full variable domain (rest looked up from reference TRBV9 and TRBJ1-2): DSGVTQTPKHLITATGQRVTLRCSPRSGDLSVYWYQQSLDQGLQFLIQYYNGEERAKGNILERFSAQQFPDLHSELNLSSLELGDSALYFCASSSETGFGYTFGSGTRLTVV.

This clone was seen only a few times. The CDR3 reads CAWTLGTANSPLHF. CDR3 DNA sequence: TGTGCCTGGACCTTAGGGACAGCAAATTCACCCCTCCACTTT. The chain combines TRBV30 with TRBJ1-6, with 7 bases that match TRBD1. The junction had 7 bases not matched to a gene; V was cut back by 4 bases and J by 7 bases. Per the germline V gene, CDR1 is GTSNPN and CDR2 is SVGIG (reference sequence). The CDR3 totals 14 residues. The variable domain in full, with the rest retrieved from reference TRBV30 and TRBJ1-6, is SQTIHQWPATLVQPVGSPLSLECTVEGTSNPNLYWYRQAAGRGLQLLFYSVGIGQISSEVPQNLSASRPQDRQFILSSKKLLLSDSGFYLCAWTLGTANSPLHFGNGTRLTVT.

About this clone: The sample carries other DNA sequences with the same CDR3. The CDR3 DNA is TGTGCCGCGCAAGACGGGGAAACGCAGCCCCAGCATTTT. Translation: CAAQDGETQPQHF. The chain uses TRBV10-3 and TRBJ1-5; no firm D call. Germline CDR1 reads ENHRY; CDR2 reads SYGVKD. There are 13 residues in the CDR3. Between the trimmed V and J ends, which lost 11 bases and 7 bases, there was a span of 18 bases.

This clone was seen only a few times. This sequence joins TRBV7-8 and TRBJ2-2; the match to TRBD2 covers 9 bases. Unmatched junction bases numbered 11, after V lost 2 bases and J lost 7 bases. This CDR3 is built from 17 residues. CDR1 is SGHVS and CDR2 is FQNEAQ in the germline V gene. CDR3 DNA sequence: TGTGCCAGCAGCTTACGGGTCGGCGGGAGGGCGATCGGGGAGCTGTTTTTT. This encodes CASSLRVGGRAIGELFF.

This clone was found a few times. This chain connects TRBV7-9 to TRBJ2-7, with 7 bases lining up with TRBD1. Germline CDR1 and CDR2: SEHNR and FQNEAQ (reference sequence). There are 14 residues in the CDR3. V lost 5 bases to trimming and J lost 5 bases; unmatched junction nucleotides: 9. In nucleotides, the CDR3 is TGTGCCAGCAGCCTTGGCAGGGGGACCCACGAGCAGTACTTC. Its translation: CASSLGRGTHEQYF.

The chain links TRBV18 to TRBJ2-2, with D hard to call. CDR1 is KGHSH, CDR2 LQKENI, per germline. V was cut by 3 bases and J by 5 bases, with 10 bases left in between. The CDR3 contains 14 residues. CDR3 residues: CASSPSTATGELFF. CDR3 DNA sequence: TGTGCCAGCTCACCTTCAACCGCGACCGGGGAGCTGTTTTTT.

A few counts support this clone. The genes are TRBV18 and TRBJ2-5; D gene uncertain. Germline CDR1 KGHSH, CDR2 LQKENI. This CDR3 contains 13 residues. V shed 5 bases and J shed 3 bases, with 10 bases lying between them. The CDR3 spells CASSSNSEETQYF. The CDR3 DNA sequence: TGTGCCAGCTCATCCAACTCGGAAGAGACCCAGTACTTC.

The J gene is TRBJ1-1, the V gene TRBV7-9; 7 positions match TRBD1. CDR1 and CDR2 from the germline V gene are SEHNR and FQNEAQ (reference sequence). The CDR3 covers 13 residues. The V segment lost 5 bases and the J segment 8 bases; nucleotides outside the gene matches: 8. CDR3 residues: CASSRQGSTEAFF. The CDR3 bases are TGTGCCAGCAGCCGACAGGGCTCCACCGAAGCTTTCTTT. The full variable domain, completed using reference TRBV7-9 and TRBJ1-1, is DTGVSQNPRHKITKRGQNVTFRCDPISEHNRLYWYRQTLGQGPEFLTYFQNEAQLEKSRLLSDRFSAERPKGSFSTLEIQRTEQGDSAMYLCASSRQGSTEAFFGQGTRLTVV.

DNA for the CDR3: TGTGCCAGCAGCACACAGGGGAAAGAGACCCAGTACTTC. Its protein product is CASSTQGKETQYF. The V call is TRBV5-4, the J call TRBJ2-5; TRBD1 agrees at 7 bases. Germline V gives CDR1 SGHNT, CDR2 YYREEE (reference sequence). The CDR3 sequence is 13 residues long. V shed 4 bases, J shed 3 bases, and the junction held 3 bases outside the gene matches.

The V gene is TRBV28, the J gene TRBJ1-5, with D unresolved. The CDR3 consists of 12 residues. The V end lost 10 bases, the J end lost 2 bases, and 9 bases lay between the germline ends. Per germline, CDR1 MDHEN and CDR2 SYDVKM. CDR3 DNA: TGTGCCATCGCCAGGCGCAATCAGCCCCAGCATTTT. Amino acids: CAIARRNQPQHF.

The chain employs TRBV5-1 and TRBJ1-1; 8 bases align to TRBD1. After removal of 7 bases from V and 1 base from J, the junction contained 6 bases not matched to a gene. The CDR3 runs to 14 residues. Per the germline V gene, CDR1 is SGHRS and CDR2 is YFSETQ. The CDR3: CASGQGAGNTEAFF. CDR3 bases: TGCGCCAGCGGGCAGGGGGCGGGGAACACTGAAGCTTTCTTT.

DNA for the CDR3: TGCGCCAGCAGCGTGGGGGACAGGGGTATCGGCTACACCTTC. Protein product: CASSVGDRGIGYTF. This rearrangement joins TRBV5-1 to TRBJ1-2, with 10 positions matching TRBD1. The J segment lost 8 bases and the V segment lost 4 bases, leaving 8 bases of the junction unmatched. This CDR3 comprises 14 residues. Germline-derived CDR1 and CDR2 are SGHRS and YFSETQ.

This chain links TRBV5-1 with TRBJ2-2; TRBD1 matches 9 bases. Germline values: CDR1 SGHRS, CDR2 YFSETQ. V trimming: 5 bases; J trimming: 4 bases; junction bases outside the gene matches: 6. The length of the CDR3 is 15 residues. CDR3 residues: CASSYDRGATGELFF. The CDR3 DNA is TGCGCCAGCAGTTATGACAGGGGGGCCACCGGGGAGCTGTTTTTT.

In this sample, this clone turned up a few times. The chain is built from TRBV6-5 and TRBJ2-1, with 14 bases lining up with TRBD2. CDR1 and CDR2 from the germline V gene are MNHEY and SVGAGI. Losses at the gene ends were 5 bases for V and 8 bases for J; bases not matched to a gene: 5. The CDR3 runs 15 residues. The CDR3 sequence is CASSRGLAGGDEQFF. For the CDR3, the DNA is TGTGCCAGCAGTAGAGGACTAGCGGGAGGCGATGAGCAGTTCTTC.

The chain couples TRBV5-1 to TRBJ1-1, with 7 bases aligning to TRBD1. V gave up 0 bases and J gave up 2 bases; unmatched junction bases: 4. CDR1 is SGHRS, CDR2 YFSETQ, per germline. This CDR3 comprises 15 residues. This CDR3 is CASSLAGTANTEAFF. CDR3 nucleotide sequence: TGCGCCAGCAGCTTGGCCGGGACAGCCAACACTGAAGCTTTCTTT.

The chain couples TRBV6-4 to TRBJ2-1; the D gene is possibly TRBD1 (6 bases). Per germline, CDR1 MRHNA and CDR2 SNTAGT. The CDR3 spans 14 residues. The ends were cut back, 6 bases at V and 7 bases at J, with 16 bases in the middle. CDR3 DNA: TGTGCCAGCAGCGCAGGGGATAGGCTTAATGAGCAGTTCTTC. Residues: CASSAGDRLNEQFF.

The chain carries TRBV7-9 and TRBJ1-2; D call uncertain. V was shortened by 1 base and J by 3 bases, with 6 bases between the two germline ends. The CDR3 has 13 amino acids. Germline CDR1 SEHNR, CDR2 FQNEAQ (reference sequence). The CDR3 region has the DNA TGTGCCAGCAGCTTAGTCGGGGACTATGGCTACACCTTC. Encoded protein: CASSLVGDYGYTF.

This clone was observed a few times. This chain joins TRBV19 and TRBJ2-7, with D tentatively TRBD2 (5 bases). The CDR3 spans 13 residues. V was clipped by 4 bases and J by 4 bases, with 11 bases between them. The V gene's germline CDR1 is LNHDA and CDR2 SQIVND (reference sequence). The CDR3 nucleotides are TGTGCCAGTAGTACCGACGGGGATTACGAGCAGTACTTC. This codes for CASSTDGDYEQYF.

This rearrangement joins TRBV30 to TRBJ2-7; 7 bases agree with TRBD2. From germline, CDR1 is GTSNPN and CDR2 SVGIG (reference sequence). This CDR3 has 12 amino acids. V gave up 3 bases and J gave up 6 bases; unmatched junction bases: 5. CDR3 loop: CAWRGLVGEQYF. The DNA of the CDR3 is TGTGCCTGGAGAGGACTAGTTGGCGAGCAGTACTTC.

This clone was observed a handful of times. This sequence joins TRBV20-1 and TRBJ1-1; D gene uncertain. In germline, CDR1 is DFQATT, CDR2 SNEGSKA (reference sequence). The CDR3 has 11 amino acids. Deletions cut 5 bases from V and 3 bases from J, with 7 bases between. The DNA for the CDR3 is TGCAGTGCTTCTCTAGACACTGAAGCTTTCTTT. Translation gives CSASLDTEAFF.

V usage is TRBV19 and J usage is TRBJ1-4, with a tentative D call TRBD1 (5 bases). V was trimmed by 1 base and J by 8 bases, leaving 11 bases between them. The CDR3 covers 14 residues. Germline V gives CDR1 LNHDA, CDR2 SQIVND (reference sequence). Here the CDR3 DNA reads TGTGCCAGTAGTATAGGGGGGGTTGGCGAAAAACTGTTTTTT. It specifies CASSIGGVGEKLFF.

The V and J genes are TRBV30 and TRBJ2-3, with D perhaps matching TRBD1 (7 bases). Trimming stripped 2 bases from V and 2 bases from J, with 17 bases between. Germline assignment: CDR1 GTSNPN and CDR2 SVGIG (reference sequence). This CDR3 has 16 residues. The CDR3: CAWSTSGRGVTDTQYF. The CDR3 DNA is TGTGCCTGGAGTACATCCGGCAGGGGGGTCACAGATACGCAGTATTTT.

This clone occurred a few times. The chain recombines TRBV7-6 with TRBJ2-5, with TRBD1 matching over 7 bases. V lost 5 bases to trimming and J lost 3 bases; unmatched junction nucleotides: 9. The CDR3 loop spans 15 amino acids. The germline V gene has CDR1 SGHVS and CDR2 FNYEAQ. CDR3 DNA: TGTGCCAGCAGCCGAAAAAGGGGGCCCGAAGAGACCCAGTACTTC. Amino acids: CASSRKRGPEETQYF.

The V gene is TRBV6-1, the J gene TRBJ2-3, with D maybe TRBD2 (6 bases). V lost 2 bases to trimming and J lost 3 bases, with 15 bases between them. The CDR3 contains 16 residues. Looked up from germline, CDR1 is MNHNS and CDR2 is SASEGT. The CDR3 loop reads CASSEFWGEKTDTQYF. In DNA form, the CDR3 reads TGTGCCAGCAGTGAATTTTGGGGGGAGAAGACAGATACGCAGTATTTT.

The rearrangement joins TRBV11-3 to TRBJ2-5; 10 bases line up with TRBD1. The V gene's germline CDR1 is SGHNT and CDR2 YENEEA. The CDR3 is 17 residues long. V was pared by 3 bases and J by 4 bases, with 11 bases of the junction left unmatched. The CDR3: CASSFVILGQGRETQYF. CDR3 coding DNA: TGTGCCAGCAGCTTCGTTATTTTGGGACAGGGGAGAGAGACCCAGTACTTC.